This T cell receptor (beta chain) appears in the sequencing data of a study of CD8 T cells in ankylosing spondylitis. Study findings and constraints: In peripheral blood, disease-linked CD8+ clones occurred at relatively low frequencies.

Remarks on this clonotype: Antigen specificity is unknown.

The J segment lost 2 bases and the V segment lost 4 bases, leaving 4 bases of the junction unmatched. The CDR3 has 15 residues. CDR1 and CDR2 (germline): LGHNA, YNFKEQ. Each TCR beta library was made by quantitative 5'-RACE that incorporated molecular barcodes. TCRdb passed the 5' RACE reads through MiXCR, listing each CDR3 protein once. Of approximately 250,000 distinct CDR3 sequences in the sample, about 24% were seen once. The J gene is TRBJ2-3, the V gene TRBV4-2; TRBD2 agrees at 9 bases. Specimen: blood, either unsorted or a sorted T cell fraction (not recorded which). The sequence came from a male donor with ankylosing spondylitis or in good health (not recorded which). CDR3 bases: TGTGCCAGCAGCCCTAGCGGGGAGACCACAGATACGCAGTATTTT. Encoded protein: CASSPSGETTDTQYF.